Listed here is a single T cell receptor (beta chain). Its antigen is as yet unknown. Next came a second PCR, run for about 7 to 12 cycles, which used a sample-barcoded 5' primer along with a J-beta primer mix. TCRdb redid the calling of the 5' RACE reads with MiXCR, one entry per CDR3 protein. Among about 1.8 million distinct CDR3 sequences listed, just under 50% were seen once. The record originates from a study of blood T cells in healthy people across ages. Study outcomes and limitations: A roughly linear fall in TCR beta diversity per million T cells was seen with increasing age.

Trimming stripped 8 bases from V and 0 bases from J, with 11 bases between. The length of the CDR3 is 13 residues. CDR1 and CDR2 from the germline V gene are MNHEY and SVGAGI. V is TRBV6-5 and J is TRBJ2-7; the D gene is possibly TRBD1 (6 bases). This receptor was obtained from a woman in her forties in good health. Specimen: blood. CDR3 sequence: CASGKGGSYEQYF. The CDR3 DNA sequence: TGTGCCAGCGGGAAAGGGGGCTCCTACGAGCAGTACTTC.